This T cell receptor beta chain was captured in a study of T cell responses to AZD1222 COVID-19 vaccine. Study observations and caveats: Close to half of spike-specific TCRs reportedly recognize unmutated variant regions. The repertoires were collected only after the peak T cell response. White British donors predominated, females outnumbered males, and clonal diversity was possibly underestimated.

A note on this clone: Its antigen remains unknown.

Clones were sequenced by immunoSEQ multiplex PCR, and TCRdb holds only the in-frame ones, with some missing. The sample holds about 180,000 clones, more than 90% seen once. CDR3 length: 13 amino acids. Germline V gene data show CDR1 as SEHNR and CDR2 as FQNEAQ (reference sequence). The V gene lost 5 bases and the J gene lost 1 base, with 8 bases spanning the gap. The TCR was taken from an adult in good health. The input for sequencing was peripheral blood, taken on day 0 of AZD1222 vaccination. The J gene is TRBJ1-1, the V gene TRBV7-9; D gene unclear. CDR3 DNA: TGTGCCAGCAGCGAGGGAGCGAACACTGAAGCTTTCTTT. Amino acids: CASSEGANTEAFF.